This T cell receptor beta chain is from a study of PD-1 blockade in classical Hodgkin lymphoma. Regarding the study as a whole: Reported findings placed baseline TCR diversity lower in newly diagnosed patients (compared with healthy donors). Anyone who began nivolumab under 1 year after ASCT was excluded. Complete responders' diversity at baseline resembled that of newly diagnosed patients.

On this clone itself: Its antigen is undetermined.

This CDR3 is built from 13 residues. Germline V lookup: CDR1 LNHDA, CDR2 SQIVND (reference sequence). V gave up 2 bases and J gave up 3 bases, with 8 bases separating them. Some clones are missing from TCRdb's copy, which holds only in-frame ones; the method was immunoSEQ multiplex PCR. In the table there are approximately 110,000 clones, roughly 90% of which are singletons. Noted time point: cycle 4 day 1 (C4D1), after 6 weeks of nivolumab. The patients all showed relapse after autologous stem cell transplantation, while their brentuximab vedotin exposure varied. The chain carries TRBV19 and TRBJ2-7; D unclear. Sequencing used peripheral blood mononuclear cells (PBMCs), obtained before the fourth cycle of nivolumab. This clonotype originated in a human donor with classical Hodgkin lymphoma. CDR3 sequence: CASSIRAGYEQYF. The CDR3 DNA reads TGTGCCAGTAGTATACGGGCTGGCTACGAGCAGTACTTC.